These T cell receptor beta chains were read from a single sample in a study of T cell responses to AZD1222 COVID-19 vaccine. This table comes from immunoSEQ multiplex PCR, and its TCRdb copy is limited to in-frame clones, with some not included. The sample records about 72,000 clones, approximately 90% being singletons. The specimen comprised peripheral blood, sampled 28 days after the second AZD1222 dose. The receptors were gathered from an adult who received the AZD1222 COVID-19 vaccine. Each CDR3 is given with its conserved first and last residue. D genes are given only for firm matches. Only some rows state a clone size, as once, few, many or a class for expanded clones.

TRBV7-2,.,TRBD2,TRBJ2-3,CASSEGLAGTITSTDTQYF,TGTGCCAGCAGCGAGGGACTAGCGGGGACCATCACTTCCACAGATACGCAGTATTTT
TRBV9,.,.,TRBJ2-2,CASSVVGAGARTGELFF,TGTGCCAGCAGCGTAGTAGGGGCCGGAGCCAGGACCGGGGAGCTGTTTTTT
TRBV21-1,.,.,TRBJ1-6,CASRLRLLDRSISYNSPLHF,TGTGCCAGCAGACTACGACTATTGGACAGAAGTATTAGCTATAATTCACCCCTCCACTTT
TRBV6-5,.,.,TRBJ1-2,CASTWDGDYGYTF,TGTGCCAGCACTTGGGACGGAGACTATGGCTACACCTTC
TRBV5-4,.,TRBD1,TRBJ2-1,CASSSGQGAWGEQFF,TGTGCCAGCAGCTCGGGACAGGGGGCGTGGGGTGAGCAGTTCTTC
TRBV7-3,.,.,TRBJ1-6,CASSPTGRNSPLHF,TGTGCCAGCAGCCCAACAGGGAGGAATTCACCCCTCCACTTT
TRBV5-4,.,.,TRBJ1-6,CASSLEASWGSPLHF,TGTGCCAGCAGCTTGGAGGCCTCCTGGGGTTCACCCCTCCACTTT
TRBV11-2,.,.,TRBJ1-2,CASTPSDTPNYGYTF,TGTGCCAGCACCCCCTCCGACACTCCCAACTATGGCTACACCTTC
TRBV15,medium-sized,TRBD1,TRBJ1-2,CATSSESGTGGIGDGYTF,TGTGCCACCAGCAGCGAATCCGGGACAGGGGGCATTGGAGACGGCTACACCTTC
TRBV28,.,TRBD1,TRBJ2-7,CASSFILGTALYEQYF,TGTGCCAGCAGTTTCATTCTCGGGACAGCCCTCTACGAGCAGTACTTC
TRBV18,.,.,TRBJ2-3,CASSRSSLATSTDTQYF,TGTGCCAGCTCACGGAGCTCCTTAGCGACTAGCACAGATACGCAGTATTTT
TRBV3-1/TRBV3-2,.,.,TRBJ1-3,CASSHSGAGNTIYF,TGTGCCAGCAGCCATTCCGGCGCAGGAAACACCATATATTTT
TRBV28,.,.,TRBJ2-7,CASSRLTGTYEQYF,TGTGCCAGCAGTCGTCTCACAGGGACCTACGAGCAGTACTTC
TRBV28,.,.,TRBJ1-6,CASRDTNNSPLHF,TGTGCCAGCCGGGACACTAATAATTCACCCCTCCACTTT
TRBV28,.,.,TRBJ1-2,CASSSDRVNYGYTF,TGTGCCAGCAGTTCGGACAGAGTAAACTATGGCTACACCTTC
TRBV11-2,.,.,TRBJ2-5,CASSPSWRETQYF,TGTGCCAGCAGCCCCTCGTGGCGGGAGACCCAGTACTTC
TRBV5-6,.,.,TRBJ1-1,CASSPDAGRAEAFF,TGTGCCAGCAGCCCCGACGCCGGGAGGGCTGAAGCTTTCTTT
TRBV29-1,few,.,TRBJ2-7,CSVVRGEQYF,TGCAGCGTGGTCCGAGGGGAGCAGTACTTC
TRBV5-4,.,.,TRBJ2-5,CASSRDSETQYF,TGTGCCAGCTCGCGGGACAGCGAGACCCAGTACTTC
TRBV6-6,.,.,TRBJ1-6,CATGGATDESPLHF,TGTGCCACCGGGGGGGCAACAGACGAGTCACCCCTCCACTTT
TRBV20-1,.,.,TRBJ2-7,CSASGQATSYEQYF,TGCAGTGCTAGTGGGCAGGCGACAAGCTACGAGCAGTACTTC
TRBV2,.,.,TRBJ1-2,CASSGRLTDFYGYTF,TGTGCCAGCAGTGGTAGGCTCACAGACTTCTATGGCTACACCTTC
TRBV29-1,.,.,TRBJ1-2,CSVGQGGPYGYTF,TGCAGCGTTGGACAAGGGGGGCCCTATGGCTACACCTTC
TRBV30,.,.,TRBJ2-2,CAWKQGRRDTGELFF,TGTGCCTGGAAACAGGGGAGGAGGGACACCGGGGAGCTGTTTTTT